This section outlines one T cell receptor beta chain sequence together with its context. Its antigen is unidentified. In germline, CDR1 is SGHRS, CDR2 YFSETQ. V lost 3 bases to trimming and J lost 13 bases, with 23 bases between them. The CDR3 totals 15 residues. The entry originates in a study of blood T cells in healthy people across ages. About the research overall: Per every two T cells, about one barcoded beta molecule was captured by template switching. Study-wide findings and caveats: When set beside aged donors, long-lived donors presented more naive CD4+ cells and higher diversity. Strong correlation linked observed beta diversity and percent naive T cells.

Using a J-beta primer mix together with a sample-barcoded 5' primer, a second PCR was run for roughly 6 to 12 cycles. TCRdb re-called the 5' RACE reads with MiXCR, one entry per CDR3 protein. The profile shows 1.5 million to 2 million distinct CDR3 sequences, 40% to 55% of them singletons. The material sequenced was blood. The V call is TRBV5-1, the J call TRBJ2-1, with D possibly being TRBD2 (5 bases). This clonotype was obtained from a woman in her 40s in good health. As DNA, the CDR3 is TGCGCCAGCAGCTACAATGCCGGGATGCAAGAGACCCAGTTCTTC. It specifies CASSYNAGMQETQFF.